This T cell receptor (beta chain) was profiled in a study of cytomegalovirus exposure and HLA in healthy donors. PCR amplification relied on 60 Vbeta primers (plus 13 Jbeta primers). Profiled with immunoSEQ multiplex PCR; TCRdb holds only in-frame clones, not every one. This table holds 90,000 to 140,000 clones, more than 70% found once. CDR1 MNHNS and CDR2 SASEGT come from the germline V gene. V gave up 6 bases and J gave up 5 bases; unmatched junction bases: 8. The CDR3 length is 14 residues. The receptor was derived from a man younger than 40 in good health and CMV-seronegative. What was sequenced was PBMCs. The gene calls are TRBV6-1 and TRBJ1-2; 8 bases agree with TRBD1. This CDR3 reads CASSPGQEFYGYTF. The CDR3 DNA is TGTGCCAGCAGCCCGGGACAGGAGTTTTATGGCTACACCTTC.